The next 5 T cell receptor beta chains were all read from a single sample in a study of STAT3 mutations in large granular lymphocyte leukemia. Points from the study as a whole: Every T-LGLL patient had at least one immunodominant TCRbeta clonotype.

The assay was immunoSEQ multiplex PCR, and TCRdb's table has in-frame clones only and misses some. The top ten hold 20% to 30% of the sample, which has about 7,700 clones, roughly three quarters seen once. The antigens of these receptors remain unknown. The sequencing sample was made of peripheral blood mononuclear cells. These receptors were taken from a woman aged 40 to 50 with T-cell large granular lymphocyte leukemia. Some clones in this sample may be carry-over from other donors' samples.

This chain joins TRBV18 and TRBJ2-7; 8 bases match TRBD1. Per germline, CDR1 KGHSH and CDR2 LQKENI. J lost 2 bases, V lost 5 bases, and 11 bases had no gene match. The CDR3 is made up of 16 amino acids. This CDR3 is CASSTIFGTGAYEQYF. The CDR3 region has the DNA TGTGCCAGCTCAACGATCTTCGGGACAGGTGCCTACGAGCAGTACTTC.

The chain couples TRBV18 to TRBJ1-5; D gene uncertain. This CDR3 is built from 14 residues. The V gene lost 0 bases and the J gene lost 4 bases, with 7 bases spanning the gap. Germline V gene data show CDR1 as KGHSH and CDR2 as LQKENI. The CDR3 bases are TGTGCCAGCTCACCACCCCTAATGAATCAGCCCCAGCATTTT. Protein sequence: CASSPPLMNQPQHF.

The V call is TRBV6-6, the J call TRBJ1-5; 7 bases map to TRBD1. The CDR3 has 15 amino acids. Looked up from germline, CDR1 is MNHNY and CDR2 is SVGAGI (reference sequence). J lost 0 bases, V lost 6 bases, and 5 bases had no gene match. The CDR3: CASSPTGNSNQPQHF. CDR3 DNA: TGTGCCAGCAGCCCGACAGGGAATAGCAATCAGCCCCAGCATTTT.

J is TRBJ2-7 and V is TRBV19; 9 positions match TRBD1. V lost 5 bases, J lost 3 bases, and 5 bases stayed unmatched. The CDR3 runs 14 residues. The germline CDR1 and CDR2 sequences are LNHDA and SQIVND (reference sequence). CDR3 DNA: TGTGCCAGTAGTGCGGGACAGGGCGGCTACGAGCAGTACTTC. Residues: CASSAGQGGYEQYF. The full variable domain, its missing parts supplied by reference TRBV19 and TRBJ2-7, is DGGITQSPKYLFRKEGQNVTLSCEQNLNHDAMYWYRQDPGQGLRLIYYSQIVNDFQKGDIAEGYSVSREKKESFPLTVTSAQKNPTAFYLCASSAGQGGYEQYFGPGTRLTVT.

The rearrangement links TRBV30 to TRBJ1-1; D is perhaps TRBD1 (5 bases). The germline CDR1 and CDR2 sequences are GTSNPN and SVGIG (reference sequence). The CDR3 has 14 amino acids. Trimming shortened V by 4 bases and J by 10 bases, and 22 bases separated the two germline ends. CDR3 residues: CAWIRPGDRRGAFF. In DNA form, the CDR3 reads TGTGCCTGGATTAGGCCGGGGGACCGGAGGGGAGCTTTCTTT.